This T cell receptor (beta chain) was sequenced in a study of T cells in Graves' hyperthyroidism and ophthalmopathy. Notes on the study in general: Ophthalmopathy was predicted by the model a median of roughly 6 months ahead of onset. Using 13 V-J features, a model discriminated ophthalmopathy from stable hyperthyroidism.

V was cut by 10 bases and J by 8 bases, with 14 bases left in between. The CDR3 spans 11 residues. Germline-derived CDR1 and CDR2 are MNHEY and SVGEGT. There were TCR beta CDR3 regions amplified from RNA transcripts. With the HTBI primer set, the TCR CDR3 went through a first round of RT-PCR. In TCRdb, the multiplex PCR reads were re-called with MiXCR into one record per CDR3 protein. The repertoire holds fewer than 550,000 distinct CDR3 sequences, with around 24% as singletons. Ophthalmopathy patients all had a Clinical Activity Score of at least 3, a NOSPECS grade of at least 4 and disease under 3 months old. This clonotype was recorded at least ten times. Its specificity is unknown.

The origin of this receptor is a woman in her thirties with Graves' ophthalmopathy. The V gene is TRBV6-2 or TRBV6-3, the J gene TRBJ1-2; the D gene is possibly TRBD1 (6 bases). Sequenced sample: blood. As DNA, the CDR3 is TGTGCCACCCCGGGACATCGGGGCTACACCTTC. Its protein product is CATPGHRGYTF.